This T cell receptor (beta chain) was sequenced during a study of cytotoxic CD8 clonotypes in ibrutinib-treated CLL (dated by TCRdb to 2020 to 2023). Study-wide context: The cohort had ten to twelve relapsed/refractory and about 15 treatment-naive patients; under 18 were IGHV unmutated. Partial responses were observed in approximately 24 patients and complete responses in 2; after a median follow-up of roughly 62 months, remission was maintained in approximately 14 patients and progression was observed in 12. Response samples were obtained after a median of 12 months of treatment, with a range of roughly 6 to 36 months. An average of roughly 270,000 productive templates and 94,082 productive rearrangements was obtained per sample. Of the approximately 87 participants in the trial, about two dozen had longitudinal samples available. Cryopreserved peripheral blood mononuclear cells were obtained prior to treatment, at the time of response, and at either disease progression or sustained remission. Patients were still on ibrutinib when every remission and progressive disease sample was collected.

From the cysteine up to the phenylalanine, the CDR3 has a length of 12 residues. Only the CDR3 region is kept as DNA, spanning 36 bases read in frame from base 1. Relative to germline, V is 4 bases shorter and J is 3 bases shorter, with 6 bases between their ends. According to the germline V gene, CDR1 reads KGHSH and CDR2 reads LQKENI. The goal of deep resolution MiSeq sequencing was a depth between 1 in 1 million and 1 in 200,000 T cells, and coverage averaged 10x per clonotype. The immunoSEQ hsTCRB Kit was used to generate TCR beta libraries. The paper's processing steps were these. Data were analyzed with ImmunoSEQ Data Assistant and ImmunoSEQ Analyzer, with V, D and J genes assigned per IMGT definitions. Clonality was computed as one minus normalized Shannon entropy of productive rearrangement frequencies, ranging from 0 to 1. Public clonotype analysis was restricted to overrepresented clonotypes comprising at least 0.05% of each patient's repertoire. Around 12 age-matched healthy donor repertoires from immuneACCESS were used as controls for clonality. The immuneACCESS repertoire file appears here via TCRdb, limited to in-frame rearrangements. These files lack a portion of the clones; in checked studies, under half of the deficit traces to unresolved V genes, and the cause of the others is not known. Clonal size and the V and J genes are those of that table, whereas D and trimming came from the DNA. The sample data list 250,000 to 350,000 clones, and roughly three quarters of these were observed just once. The ten largest account for about 6% of the sample.

The time point label on this specimen signifies: progressive disease on ibrutinib. For TCR beta library preparation, approximately 1.9 micrograms of genomic DNA was extracted from cryopreserved PBMCs. High-throughput TCR beta sequencing was performed on longitudinal blood samples from CLL patients receiving ibrutinib monotherapy. Patients were enrolled in a phase 2 open-label single-center ibrutinib monotherapy trial. A remark on this clone: Its antigen is still unknown. No base quality values were provided; no much bigger clone lies one nucleotide off.

Results the study describes overall, beyond this receptor: Clonality rose at ibrutinib response, remained stable during sustained remission, and dropped back toward baseline at progression. Public clonotypes were rare and either contracted or stayed stable during treatment, and the rise in clonality at ibrutinib response reflected the expansion of private clonotypes. Baseline clonality exceeded that of age-matched healthy donors and correlated strongly with circulating CD8+ T-cell counts. Sampling times were not matched between sustained-remission and progressing patients, and lymph node repertoires were not studied.

The TCR comes from a human donor with chronic lymphocytic leukemia. The V and J segments used are TRBV18 and TRBJ1-2; the D gene cannot be resolved reliably. The starting material was PBMCs, obtained at disease progression, from a patient treated with ibrutinib. The nucleotide sequence reads as follows: TGTGCCAGCTCACGTGGAGACTATGGCTACACCTTC. Translated, it gives CASSRGDYGYTF.